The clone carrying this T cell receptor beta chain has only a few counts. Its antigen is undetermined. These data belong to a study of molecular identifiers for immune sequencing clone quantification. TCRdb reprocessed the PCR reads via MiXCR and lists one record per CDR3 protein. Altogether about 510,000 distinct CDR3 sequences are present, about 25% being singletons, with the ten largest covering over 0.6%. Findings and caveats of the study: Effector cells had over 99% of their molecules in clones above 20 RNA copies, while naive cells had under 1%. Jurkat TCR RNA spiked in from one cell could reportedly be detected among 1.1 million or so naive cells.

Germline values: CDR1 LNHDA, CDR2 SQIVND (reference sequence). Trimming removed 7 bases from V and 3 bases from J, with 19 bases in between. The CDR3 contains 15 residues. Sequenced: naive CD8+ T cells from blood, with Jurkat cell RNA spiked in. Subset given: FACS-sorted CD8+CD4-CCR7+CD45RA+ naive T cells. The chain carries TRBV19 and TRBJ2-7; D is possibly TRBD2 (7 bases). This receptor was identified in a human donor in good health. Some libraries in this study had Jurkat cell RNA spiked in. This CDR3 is CASTGGTTGHYEQYF. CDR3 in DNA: TGTGCCAGTACCGGGGGGACAACAGGACACTACGAGCAGTACTTC.